A single sample is the source of the 14 T cell receptor beta chains below, sequenced in a study of graft-versus-host responses after intestinal transplantation. Assay: immunoSEQ multiplex PCR; the TCRdb copy retains only in-frame clones and omits some. This table has roughly 69,000 clones, 90% appearing once. Their target antigens are unknown. Source: unstimulated CD8+ T cells sorted from spleen or lymph node cells, taken before transplant. The receptors here all came from a human donor who was the organ donor for an intestinal transplant.

This clone was seen just once. At one end, the junction sequence differs from germline, possibly due to a read error. The J gene is TRBJ2-7, the V gene TRBV29-1; the match to TRBD2 covers 9 bases. The CDR3 extends over 15 amino acids. In germline, CDR1 is SQVTM, CDR2 ANQGSEA. The CDR3 reads CSVGVGREGHYKQYF. In nucleotides, the CDR3 is TGCAGCGTTGGGGTCGGGCGGGAGGGCCACTACAAGCAGTACTTC.

The chain employs TRBV18 and TRBJ1-5; no reliable D call. This CDR3 has 14 residues. The germline V gene has CDR1 KGHSH and CDR2 LQKENI. V lost 3 bases and J 9 bases, leaving 15 bases between the germline ends. CDR3 sequence (DNA): TGTGCCAGCTCACCTCGGGTCACCAAGTCGCCCCAGCATTTT. Protein: CASSPRVTKSPQHF.

This clone showed up just once. The chain carries TRBV30 and TRBJ1-1, with D perhaps TRBD1 (5 bases). The germline V gene encodes CDR1 GTSNPN and CDR2 SVGIG (reference sequence). This CDR3 comprises 16 residues. Trimming shortened V by 2 bases and J by 3 bases, and 19 bases separated the two germline ends. This CDR3 reads CAWSLYRRPLDTEAFF. In DNA form, the CDR3 reads TGTGCCTGGAGTTTATACAGGCGCCCCTTGGACACTGAAGCTTTCTTT.

The chain combines TRBV7-9 with TRBJ1-1; 7 bases map to TRBD1. The germline V gene has CDR1 SEHNR and CDR2 FQNEAQ (reference sequence). The length of the CDR3 is 15 residues. J gave up 1 base and V 4 bases, and 6 bases lay outside the gene matches. The CDR3 protein is CASSSRDSANTEAFF. The CDR3 DNA follows: TGTGCCAGCAGCTCTCGGGACAGCGCGAACACTGAAGCTTTCTTT.

This rearrangement joins TRBV29-1 to TRBJ2-7; 8 nucleotides agree with TRBD1. In germline, CDR1 is SQVTM, CDR2 ANQGSEA. CDR3 length equals 15 residues. The V and J ends lost 1 base and 0 bases, in that order; junction bases with no gene match: 5. CDR3 amino acids: CSVEVRTGSSYEQYF. The CDR3 nucleotides read TGCAGCGTTGAAGTCCGGACAGGGTCCTCCTACGAGCAGTACTTC.

In its sample, this clone was seen a few times. Given a far larger clone just one base away, this is likely a sequencing read error. The chain combines TRBV6-5 with TRBJ2-7; no reliable D call. The CDR3 length is 13 residues. Germline-derived CDR1 and CDR2 are MNHEY and SVGAGI. The ends were cut back, 8 bases at V and 2 bases at J, with 13 bases in the middle. Here the CDR3 reads CASGLGLTYEQYF. The CDR3 DNA is TGTGCCAGCGGCTTGGGCCTCACCTACGAGCAGTACTTC.

V gene TRBV7-4 combines with J gene TRBJ2-2; 9 bases align to TRBD1. The V gene's germline CDR1 is SGHVT and CDR2 SQSDAQ. The CDR3 covers 17 residues. With V trimmed by 10 bases and J by 3 bases, 15 bases remained unmatched. The CDR3 protein is CANAVPTGGADTGELFF. The CDR3 nucleotides are TGTGCCAACGCCGTACCCACAGGGGGCGCGGACACCGGGGAGCTGTTTTTT.

J is TRBJ2-1 and V is TRBV7-3; possibly TRBD2 for D (7 bases). The CDR3 length is 17 residues. V dropped 2 bases and J dropped 8 bases, with 22 bases sitting between them. The germline V gene has CDR1 SGHTA and CDR2 FQGTGA. CDR3 in DNA: TGTGCCAGCAGCTTATATATAGGGGGGGAGGGCCCCCATGAGCAGTTCTTC. This sequence encodes CASSLYIGGEGPHEQFF.

J is TRBJ2-7 and V is TRBV9, with D unclear. Looked up from germline, CDR1 is SGDLS and CDR2 is YYNGEE. Trimming took 4 bases from V and 0 from J, leaving 14 bases between them. The CDR3 runs to 15 residues. CDR3 residues: CASSRFPSSSYEQYF. DNA for the CDR3: TGTGCCAGCAGCCGCTTCCCATCGAGCTCCTACGAGCAGTACTTC.

V and J are TRBV6-6 and TRBJ2-2; possibly TRBD2 for D (6 bases). This CDR3 contains 15 residues. V lost 2 bases, J lost 5 bases, and 12 bases lay in between. Germline CDR1 MNHNY, CDR2 SVGAGI (reference sequence). The CDR3 bases are TGTGCCAGCAGTTACATGGCAGGGAGGACCGGGGAGCTGTTTTTT. Residues: CASSYMAGRTGELFF.

The chain couples TRBV7-3 to TRBJ2-7, with TRBD2 matching 8 bases. CDR3 size: 13 residues. Germline V gene data show CDR1 as SGHTA and CDR2 as FQGTGA. The ends lost 5 bases at V and 6 bases at J; junction bases unmatched: 6. The CDR3 bases are TGTGCCAGCAGCCTACTAGGGACTAGCGAGCAGTACTTC. This translates into CASSLLGTSEQYF.

This rearrangement joins TRBV28 to TRBJ1-4; the match to TRBD1 covers 7 bases. The CDR3 spans 15 residues. Germline CDR1 MDHEN, CDR2 SYDVKM. V lost 5 bases, J lost 4 bases, and 7 bases stayed unmatched. The CDR3 DNA reads TGTGCCAGCAGTCTTGGACAGGAATTTAATGAAAAACTGTTTTTT. It yields the protein CASSLGQEFNEKLFF.

The chain combines TRBV30 with TRBJ1-2; D might be TRBD1 (5 bases). Germline V gives CDR1 GTSNPN, CDR2 SVGIG (reference sequence). Trimming left V 1 base short and J 1 base short, with 10 bases between. The CDR3 extends over 14 amino acids. CDR3 residues: CAWSAHRINYGYTF. Here the CDR3 DNA reads TGTGCCTGGAGTGCTCACAGGATTAACTATGGCTACACCTTC.

The CDR3 DNA is TGTGCCAGTAGTTACAGCCTGAGTAGCAATCAGCCCCAGCATTTT. It specifies CASSYSLSSNQPQHF. V usage is TRBV19 and J usage is TRBJ1-5; D gene uncertain. Germline values: CDR1 LNHDA, CDR2 SQIVND (reference sequence). This CDR3 is 15 amino acids long. Trimming took 5 bases from V and 0 from J, leaving 11 bases between them.